This T cell receptor beta chain was retrieved from a study of blood T cell repertoires in COVID-19. Measured with immunoSEQ multiplex PCR; TCRdb has only the in-frame clones, and not every one. Of 110,000 or so clones detected, 75% to 90% appear once; the ten largest clones hold around 8%. Specimen: peripheral blood. The sequence was collected from a woman aged 40 to 50 with acute or convalescent COVID-19.

In nucleotides, the CDR3 is TGTGCCAGCAGCCTGGACAGGGACCACACCTTC. It translates to CASSLDRDHTF. This chain uses TRBV3-1 (or the pseudogene TRBV3-2) with TRBJ1-2; 8 bases map to TRBD1. The CDR3 contains 11 residues. Germline loops: CDR1 LGHDT, CDR2 YNNKEL (reference sequence). V dropped 4 bases and J dropped 12; count of bases not matched to a gene: 4.